The rows below give T cell receptor beta chains drawn from one sample of a study of vaccination effects on CD4 cells after COVID-19. Antigens of these TCRs are unknown. The method was immunoSEQ multiplex PCR; TCRdb's version includes in-frame clones alone and lacks a portion of them. Among about 27,000 clones listed, roughly two thirds were seen once. This material consisted of CD4+ T cells from PBMCs cultured with SARS-CoV-2 spike peptides, taken before COVID-19 vaccination. The receptor source for this set is a human donor who received a COVID-19 vaccine. Each CDR3 is given with its conserved first and last residue. The D gene is left open where the match is weak. Not every row has a clone size; where given, it reads once, few, many or a size class.

d_call	v_call	cdr3_length	j_call	clone_size	cdr3_nt	cdr3_aa
NA	TRBV3-1/TRBV3-2	12	TRBJ1-2	NA	TGTGCCAGCAACACACAGGGTTCTGGCTACACCTTC	CASNTQGSGYTF
NA	TRBV28	13	TRBJ1-2	NA	TGTGCCAGCAGCCAGGGCTCAAACTATGGCTACACCTTC	CASSQGSNYGYTF
TRBD1	TRBV7-8	16	TRBJ2-5	NA	TGTGCCAGCTCGGGACAGGGGGTTAGGCAAGGGGAGACCCAGTACTTC	CASSGQGVRQGETQYF
NA	TRBV3-1/TRBV3-2	11	TRBJ1-2	NA	TGTGCCAGCAGTCGGAGATATGGCTACACCTTC	CASSRRYGYTF
NA	TRBV28	16	TRBJ1-2	few	TGTGCCAGCAGTTTGGGATCGGGGGATGTGGGCTATGGCTACACCTTC	CASSLGSGDVGYGYTF
TRBD2	TRBV4-1	19	TRBJ2-1	medium-sized	TGCGCCAGCAGCCATGTAGGACTAGCGGGGGGGCTTGTGGTCAATGAGCAGTTCTTC	CASSHVGLAGGLVVNEQFF
TRBD2	TRBV2	15	TRBJ2-2	few	TGTGCCAGCAGGACTAGCGGGGGGGTGTTAGGGGAGCTGTTTTTT	CASRTSGGVLGELFF
NA	TRBV5-4	13	TRBJ1-6	NA	TGTGCCAGCAGCTTGTCCCAGAAGGCACCCCTCCACTTT	CASSLSQKAPLHF
TRBD1	TRBV10-3	16	TRBJ2-2	NA	TGTGCCATCAGTGAGCATCTGGACAGGGACACCGGGGAGCTGTTTTTT	CAISEHLDRDTGELFF
NA	TRBV10-2	14	TRBJ2-7	NA	TGCGCCAGCAGTGTTGTGCAGGGGATCTACGAGCAGTACTTC	CASSVVQGIYEQYF
NA	TRBV7-2	12	TRBJ2-5	NA	TGTGCCAGCAGCTTATTAGCCGGGACCCAGTACTTC	CASSLLAGTQYF
NA	TRBV5-1	14	TRBJ2-1	NA	TGCGCCAGCAGCTTGGCCGCTAGGAACAATGAGCAGTTCTTC	CASSLAARNNEQFF
NA	TRBV3-1/TRBV3-2	13	TRBJ1-5	NA	TGTGCCAGCAGCCAAGGGCAGGCTCAGCCCCAGCATTTT	CASSQGQAQPQHF
NA	TRBV11-2	15	TRBJ1-2	once	TGTGCCAGCAGCCTCGACTACACACCAAACTATGGCTACACCTTC	CASSLDYTPNYGYTF
TRBD2	TRBV6-4	15	TRBJ2-1	NA	TGTGCCAGCAGTGCCGGGACTAGCGGGGACAATGAGCAGTTCTTC	CASSAGTSGDNEQFF
TRBD1	TRBV5-1	11	TRBJ1-1	few	TGCGCCAGCAGCTCGGGACAGGAGGCTTTCTTT	CASSSGQEAFF
TRBD1	TRBV5-4	14	TRBJ1-4	few	TGTGCCAGCAGCCTACAGGGGGCTGAGGAAAAACTGTTTTTT	CASSLQGAEEKLFF
NA	TRBV3-1/TRBV3-2	12	TRBJ1-3	few	TGTGCCAGCAGCCAGACCGAAGCCACCATATATTTT	CASSQTEATIYF
TRBD1	TRBV6-1	17	TRBJ1-5	NA	TGTGCCAGCAGTGGGACAGGGGGTAAAACTGGCAATCAGCCCCAGCATTTT	CASSGTGGKTGNQPQHF
NA	TRBV2	13	TRBJ2-3	NA	TGTGCCATCAGGGTTGGAACCACAGATACGCAGTATTTT	CAIRVGTTDTQYF
NA	TRBV5-1	14	TRBJ1-2	NA	TGCGCCAGCAGAAATAACACGGGGGACTATGGCTACACCTTC	CASRNNTGDYGYTF
TRBD1	TRBV10-3	17	TRBJ1-5	NA	TGTGCCATCAGTGAGTCGAGGACAGGGGGCTGGGATCAGCCCCAGCATTTT	CAISESRTGGWDQPQHF
NA	TRBV29-1	15	TRBJ1-4	few	TGCAGCGTTGAAGAGACAGAAGGAGCTAATGAAAAACTGTTTTTT	CSVEETEGANEKLFF
NA	TRBV28	12	TRBJ1-5	NA	TGTGCCAGCAGGTTTGAAAATCAGCCCCAGCATTTT	CASRFENQPQHF